This T cell receptor (beta chain) came from a study of tumor-infiltrating lymphocytes in localized non-small cell lung cancer. Study at large: Some samples were collected after neoadjuvant chemotherapy; smokers, never-smokers and several histologies were included. From each patient, both tumor and uninvolved lung, non-adjacent to tumor, were sampled.

CDR3 length: 16 amino acids. Germline values: CDR1 SGHRS, CDR2 YFSETQ. J lost 1 base, V lost 1 base, and 6 bases had no gene match. Study-wide points: TCR sequencing covered a subset of patients with enough tissue.

On this clone itself: Its specificity is unknown.

Sequencing used immunoSEQ multiplex PCR; TCRdb keeps in-frame clones, though not all of them. Among fewer than 20,000 clones listed, 70% to 90% were seen once. The V and J genes are TRBV5-1 and TRBJ1-1; TRBD1 matches at 8 bases. The origin of this receptor is a human donor with non-small cell lung cancer. The sample taken for sequencing was uninvolved lung tissue not adjacent to the tumor. The CDR3 DNA sequence: TGCGCCAGCAGCTTGATACCGGGACAGGAGAACACTGAAGCTTTCTTT. Its translation is CASSLIPGQENTEAFF.